This T cell receptor (beta chain) was recovered during a study of cytomegalovirus exposure and HLA in healthy donors. Study information: Earlier work reported 100 million or so unique TCR beta sequences from 150 million to 200 million T cells.

The CDR3 consists of 16 residues. Germline V gene sequence: CDR1 SGHAT, CDR2 FQNNGV. The V and J ends lost 1 base and 1 base, in that order; junction bases with no gene match: 3. General observations from the study: Researchers reported that a few CMV-associated chains were confirmed in vitro as CMV antigen-specific.

To note about this clone: Its antigen is unknown.

PCR employed 60 Vbeta and 13 Jbeta primers. The data were produced by immunoSEQ multiplex PCR, yet TCRdb's version contains in-frame clones alone and is incomplete. This repertoire includes 60,000 to 75,000 clones. The source is a female donor in good health and CMV-seropositive. The J gene is TRBJ2-2, the V gene TRBV11-2; 7 positions match TRBD2. The source material was PBMCs. In DNA, the CDR3 is TGTGCCAGCAGCTTAGGGGGGGGACGGAACACCGGGGAGCTGTTTTTT. Translated: CASSLGGGRNTGELFF.